This entry concerns a single T cell receptor beta chain. Its antigen is currently unknown. Since a much larger clone is just one base distant, this may be a read error. The record originates from a study of regulatory T cells in long-lasting Graves disease. Time point given: newly diagnosed GD, antithyroid drugs for less than 3 months. From PBMCs, RNA was extracted and then used to make the TCR library. The patients included were those that came from an endocrinology department in Xi'an, China. Germline assignment: CDR1 SGHTA and CDR2 FQGNSA. The CDR3 length is 16 residues. V lost 1 base to trimming and J lost 10 bases, with 20 bases between them. Arm-PCR of CDR3 regions with iRepertoire HTBI primers generated TCR beta libraries. MiXCR, applied by TCRdb to the multiplex PCR reads, yields one record per CDR3 protein. The table shows about 440,000 distinct CDR3 sequences, with 16% occurring only once. Notes on the study in general: Limited sample numbers may have lowered accuracy. There were preferences for TRBV28, TRBJ1-2 and TRBJ2-5 in persistent disease.

This same sample was also part of a study on T cells in Graves' hyperthyroidism and ophthalmopathy. That source adds: In the first-round RT-PCR of the TCR CDR3, the HTBI primer set was used.

The V call is TRBV7-2, the J call TRBJ2-1; tentative D call: TRBD2 (6 bases). The sample consisted of peripheral blood mononuclear cells (PBMCs), taken at new diagnosis, from a patient treated with antithyroid drugs. This receptor was obtained from a woman between 18 and 30 years old with Graves disease. This chain's CDR3 is CASSLGLAAPAYEQFF. CDR3 DNA sequence: TGTGCCAGCAGCTTAGGGTTAGCGGCCCCAGCCTACGAGCAGTTCTTC.